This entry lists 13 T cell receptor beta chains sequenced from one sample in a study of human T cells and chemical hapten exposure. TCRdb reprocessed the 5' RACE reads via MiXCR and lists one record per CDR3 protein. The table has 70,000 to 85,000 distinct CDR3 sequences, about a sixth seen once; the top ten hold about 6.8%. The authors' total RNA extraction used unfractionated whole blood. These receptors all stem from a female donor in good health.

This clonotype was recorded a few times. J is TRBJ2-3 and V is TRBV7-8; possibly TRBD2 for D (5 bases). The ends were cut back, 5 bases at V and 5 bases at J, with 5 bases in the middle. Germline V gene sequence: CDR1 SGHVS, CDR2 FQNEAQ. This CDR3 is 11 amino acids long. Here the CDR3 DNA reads TGTGCCAGCAGCCGGGGAGATACGCAGTATTTT. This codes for CASSRGDTQYF.

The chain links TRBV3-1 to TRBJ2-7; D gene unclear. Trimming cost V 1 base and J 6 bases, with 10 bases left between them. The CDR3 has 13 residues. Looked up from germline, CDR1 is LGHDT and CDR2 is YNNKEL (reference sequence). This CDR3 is CASSQGYVSEQYF. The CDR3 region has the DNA TGTGCCAGCAGCCAAGGCTACGTGTCCGAGCAGTACTTC.

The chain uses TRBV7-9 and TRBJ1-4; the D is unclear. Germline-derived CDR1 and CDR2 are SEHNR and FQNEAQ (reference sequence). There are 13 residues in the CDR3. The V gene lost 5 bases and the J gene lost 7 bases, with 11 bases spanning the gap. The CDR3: CASSPRLGEKLFF. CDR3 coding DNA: TGTGCCAGCAGCCCACGGTTGGGTGAAAAACTGTTTTTT.

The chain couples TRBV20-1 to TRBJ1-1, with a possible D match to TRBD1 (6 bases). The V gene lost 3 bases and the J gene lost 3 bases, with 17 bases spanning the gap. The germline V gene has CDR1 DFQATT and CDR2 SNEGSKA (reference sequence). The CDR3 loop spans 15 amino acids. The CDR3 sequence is CSARGFNRGDTEAFF. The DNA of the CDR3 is TGCAGTGCTAGGGGGTTTAATAGGGGGGACACTGAAGCTTTCTTT.

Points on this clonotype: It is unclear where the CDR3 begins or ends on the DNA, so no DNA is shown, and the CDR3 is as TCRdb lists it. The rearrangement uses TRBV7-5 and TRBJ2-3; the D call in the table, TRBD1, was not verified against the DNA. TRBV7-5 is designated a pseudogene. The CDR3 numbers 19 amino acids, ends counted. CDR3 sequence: CISVPEAYRPRGLTDTQYF.

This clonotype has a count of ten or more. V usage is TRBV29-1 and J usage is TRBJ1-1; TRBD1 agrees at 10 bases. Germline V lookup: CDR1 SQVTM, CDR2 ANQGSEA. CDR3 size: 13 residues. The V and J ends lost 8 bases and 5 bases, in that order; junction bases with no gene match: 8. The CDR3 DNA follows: TGCAGCCTCGGACAGGGGGTGGGGACTGAAGCTTTCTTT. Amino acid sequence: CSLGQGVGTEAFF.

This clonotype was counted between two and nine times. The CDR3 nucleotides are TGTGCCAGCAGTTACCAATGGGGGGCCAACGTCCTGACTTTC. It specifies CASSYQWGANVLTF. The chain is built from TRBV6-5 and TRBJ2-6, with unresolved D. The germline V gene encodes CDR1 MNHEY and CDR2 SVGAGI. Trimming stripped 2 bases from V and 4 bases from J, with 6 bases between. The CDR3 runs to 14 residues.

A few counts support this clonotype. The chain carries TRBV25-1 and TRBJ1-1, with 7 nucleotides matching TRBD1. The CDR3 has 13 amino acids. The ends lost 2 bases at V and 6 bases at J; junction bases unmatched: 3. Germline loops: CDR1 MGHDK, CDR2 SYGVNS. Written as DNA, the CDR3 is TGTGCCAGCAGTGAAGGGGGACAGTCTGAAGCTTTCTTT. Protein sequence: CASSEGGQSEAFF.

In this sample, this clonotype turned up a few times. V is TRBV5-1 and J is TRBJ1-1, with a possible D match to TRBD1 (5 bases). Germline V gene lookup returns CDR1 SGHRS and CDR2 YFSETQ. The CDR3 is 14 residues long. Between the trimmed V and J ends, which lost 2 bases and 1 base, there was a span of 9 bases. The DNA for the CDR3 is TGCGCCAGCAGCTTAGCCGGACAGAACACTGAAGCTTTCTTT. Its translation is CASSLAGQNTEAFF.

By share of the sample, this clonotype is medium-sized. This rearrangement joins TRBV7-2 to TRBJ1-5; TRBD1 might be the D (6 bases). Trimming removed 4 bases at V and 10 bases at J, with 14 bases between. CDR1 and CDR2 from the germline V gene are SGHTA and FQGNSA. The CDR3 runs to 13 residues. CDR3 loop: CASSSGAQSPQHF. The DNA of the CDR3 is TGTGCCAGCAGCTCGGGGGCCCAAAGCCCCCAGCATTTT.

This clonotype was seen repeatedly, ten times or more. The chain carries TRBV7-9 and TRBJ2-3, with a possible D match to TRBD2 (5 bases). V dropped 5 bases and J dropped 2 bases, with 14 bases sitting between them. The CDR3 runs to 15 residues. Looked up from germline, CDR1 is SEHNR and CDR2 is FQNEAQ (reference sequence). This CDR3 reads CASSHPGSITDTQYF. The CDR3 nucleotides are TGTGCCAGCAGCCATCCGGGATCAATCACAGATACGCAGTATTTT.

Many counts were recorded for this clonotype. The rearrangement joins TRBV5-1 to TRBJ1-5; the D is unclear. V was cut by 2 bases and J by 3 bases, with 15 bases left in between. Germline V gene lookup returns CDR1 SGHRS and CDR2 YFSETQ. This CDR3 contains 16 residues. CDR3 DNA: TGCGCCAGCAGCTTAGTCCCCGGGGAACCCAATCAGCCCCAGCATTTT. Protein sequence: CASSLVPGEPNQPQHF.

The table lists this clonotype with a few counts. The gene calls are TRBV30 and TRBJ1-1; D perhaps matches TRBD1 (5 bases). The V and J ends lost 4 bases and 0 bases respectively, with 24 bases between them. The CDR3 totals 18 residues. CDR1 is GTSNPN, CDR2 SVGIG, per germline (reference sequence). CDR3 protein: CAWITFQTASPMNTEAFF. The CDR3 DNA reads TGTGCCTGGATAACCTTTCAGACAGCCTCCCCCATGAACACTGAAGCTTTCTTT. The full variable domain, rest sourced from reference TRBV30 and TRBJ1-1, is SQTIHQWPATLVQPVGSPLSLECTVEGTSNPNLYWYRQAAGRGLQLLFYSVGIGQISSEVPQNLSASRPQDRQFILSSKKLLLSDSGFYLCAWITFQTASPMNTEAFFGQGTRLTVV.